The 6 T cell receptor beta chains listed next were all sequenced from one sample in a study of T-cell reconstitution after alpha-beta-depleted transplantation in children. Unique molecular identifiers tagged the TCRbeta library. TCRdb reprocessed the PCR reads via MiXCR and lists one record per CDR3 protein. The repertoire consists of about 400,000 distinct CDR3 sequences, with about 20% occurring once and the leading ten covering around 4%. The source material was PBMCs from the stem cell graft donor, sampled from the stem cell graft. The receptors shown here come from a human donor who donated a stem cell graft to a child with acute myeloid leukemia.

As for this clonotype: This may come from a read error, since a much larger clone is one base off. The CDR3 spells CSASFGGRSSSYEQYF. CDR3 sequence (DNA): TGCAGTGCCAGCTTTGGGGGCAGGAGTAGCTCCTACGAGCAGTACTTC. The V and J genes are TRBV20-1 and TRBJ2-7, with D possibly matching TRBD1 (6 bases). The CDR3 runs to 16 residues. In germline, CDR1 is DFQATT, CDR2 SNEGSKA (reference sequence). Trimming shortened V by 6 bases and J by 0 bases, and 21 bases separated the two germline ends.

This clonotype was recorded a few times. This sequence joins TRBV20-1 and TRBJ2-3; 12 bases line up with TRBD2. Unmatched junction bases numbered 5, after V lost 1 base and J lost 3 bases. Germline loops: CDR1 DFQATT, CDR2 SNEGSKA (reference sequence). CDR3 size: 16 residues. CDR3 DNA: TGCAGTGCTAGAGGACTAGCGGGAGAAGGGACAGATACGCAGTATTTT. Protein product: CSARGLAGEGTDTQYF.

The chain links TRBV20-1 to TRBJ2-5; D is undetermined. Looked up from germline, CDR1 is DFQATT and CDR2 is SNEGSKA (reference sequence). Trimming removed 5 bases at V and 7 bases at J, with 17 bases between. The CDR3 totals 13 residues. The CDR3 region has the DNA TGCAGTGCTGTTACTCGGGCCCCGGGGACCCAGTACTTC. It is translated as CSAVTRAPGTQYF.

The V call is TRBV12-3 or TRBV12-4, the J call TRBJ2-1; D uncertain. Trimming took off 6 bases at V and 9 bases at J, with 12 bases between the two ends. The length of the CDR3 is 12 residues. CDR3 nucleotide sequence: TGTGCCAGCAGACTCGCCTTGGCTGAGCAGTTCTTC. Protein: CASRLALAEQFF.

This clonotype appeared many times. The CDR3 DNA is TGCAGTGCTTCAACTACTAGCGGGATCTACAATGAGCAGTTCTTC. Protein: CSASTTSGIYNEQFF. V usage is TRBV20-1 and J usage is TRBJ2-1, with 10 positions matching TRBD2. The CDR3 sequence is 15 residues long. Germline V CDR1 and CDR2: DFQATT, SNEGSKA (reference sequence). The trim removed 5 bases at V and 3 bases at J, leaving 7 bases unmatched.

In its sample, this clonotype was seen many times. The rearrangement links TRBV12-3 or TRBV12-4 to TRBJ2-5; D uncertain. The CDR3 is 14 amino acids. Trimming removed 3 bases from V and 2 bases from J, with 10 bases in between. The CDR3 reads CASSLRRIQETQYF. The DNA for the CDR3 is TGTGCCAGCAGTTTGCGGCGGATACAAGAGACCCAGTACTTC.